This TCR beta chain is drawn from a study of T cells expressing NK-cell markers. Study-level information: Sorted CD3+CD56+NKG2C+, CD3+CD56+NKG2C- and CD3+CD56-NKG2C+ T-cell subsets were beta-chain profiled. Study-wide results and limits: In a group of several donors, dominant NKG2C+ clonotypes represented about 1.0-7.5% of CD8+ T cells.

TCRdb re-called the 5' RACE reads, yielding one record per CDR3 amino acid sequence without DNA. Its table records over 200,000 distinct CDR3 sequences. Points on this clonotype: Its cognate antigen is unknown.

The CDR3 covers 15 residues. Germline CDR1 is SEHNR and CDR2 is FQNEAQ (reference sequence). The chain combines TRBV7-9 with TRBJ2-5; without DNA, the TCRdb call of TRBD1 cannot be checked. This TCR was sampled from a man younger than 35 in good health. Sequenced sample: blood T cells: a sorted CD56 or NKG2C T cell subset, CD4+ or CD8+ T cells, or bulk PBMC T cells (not recorded which). Here the CDR3 reads CASSTGQAIQETQYF. Variable domain in full (rest from reference TRBV7-9 and TRBJ2-5): DTGVSQNPRHKITKRGQNVTFRCDPISEHNRLYWYRQTLGQGPEFLTYFQNEAQLEKSRLLSDRFSAERPKGSFSTLEIQRTEQGDSAMYLCASSTGQAIQETQYFGPGTRLLVL.